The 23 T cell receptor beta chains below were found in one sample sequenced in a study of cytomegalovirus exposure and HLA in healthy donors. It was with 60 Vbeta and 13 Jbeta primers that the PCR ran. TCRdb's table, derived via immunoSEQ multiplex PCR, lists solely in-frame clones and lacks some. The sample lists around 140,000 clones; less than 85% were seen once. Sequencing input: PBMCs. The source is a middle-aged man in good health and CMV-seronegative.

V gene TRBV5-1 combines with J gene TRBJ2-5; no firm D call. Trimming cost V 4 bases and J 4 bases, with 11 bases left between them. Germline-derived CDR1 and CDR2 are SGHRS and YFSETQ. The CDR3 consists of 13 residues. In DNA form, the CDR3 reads TGCGCCAGCAGCCTCAACTCCGGAGAGACCCAGTACTTC. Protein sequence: CASSLNSGETQYF.

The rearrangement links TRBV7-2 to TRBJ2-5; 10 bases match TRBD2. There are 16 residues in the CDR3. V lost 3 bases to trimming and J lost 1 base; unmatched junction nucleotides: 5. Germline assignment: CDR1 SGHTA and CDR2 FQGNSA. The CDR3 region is CASSFPSGGPQETQYF. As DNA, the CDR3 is TGTGCCAGCAGCTTCCCTAGCGGGGGCCCCCAAGAGACCCAGTACTTC.

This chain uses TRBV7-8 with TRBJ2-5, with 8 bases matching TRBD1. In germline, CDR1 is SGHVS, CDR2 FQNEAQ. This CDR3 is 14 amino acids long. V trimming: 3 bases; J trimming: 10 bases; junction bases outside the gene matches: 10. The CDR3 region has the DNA TGTGCCAGCAGCTTGATAGTCAGGGGGCTGAACCAGTACTTC. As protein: CASSLIVRGLNQYF.

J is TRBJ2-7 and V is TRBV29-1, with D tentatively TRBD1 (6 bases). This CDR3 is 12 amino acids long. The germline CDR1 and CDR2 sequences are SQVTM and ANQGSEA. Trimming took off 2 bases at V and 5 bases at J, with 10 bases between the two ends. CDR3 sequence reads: CSVEQGPNEQYF. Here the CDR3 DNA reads TGCAGCGTTGAACAGGGGCCCAACGAGCAGTACTTC.

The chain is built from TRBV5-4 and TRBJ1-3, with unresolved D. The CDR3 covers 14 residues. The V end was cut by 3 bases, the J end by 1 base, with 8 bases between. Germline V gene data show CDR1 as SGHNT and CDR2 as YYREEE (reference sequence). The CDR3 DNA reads TGTGCCAGCAGCTACGGGAAATCTGGAAACACCATATATTTT. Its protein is CASSYGKSGNTIYF.

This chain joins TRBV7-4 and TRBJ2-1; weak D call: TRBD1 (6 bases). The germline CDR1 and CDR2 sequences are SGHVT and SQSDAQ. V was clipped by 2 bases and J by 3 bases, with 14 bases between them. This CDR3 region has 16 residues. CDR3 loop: CASSLKWTVIYNEQFF. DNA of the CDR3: TGTGCCAGCAGCTTAAAATGGACAGTTATCTACAATGAGCAGTTCTTC.

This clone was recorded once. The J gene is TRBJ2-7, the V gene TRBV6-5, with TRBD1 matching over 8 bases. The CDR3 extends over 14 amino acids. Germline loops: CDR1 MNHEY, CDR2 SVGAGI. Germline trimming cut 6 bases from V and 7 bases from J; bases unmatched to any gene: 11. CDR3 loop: CASSTGQGGREQYF. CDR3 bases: TGTGCCAGCAGCACCGGACAGGGAGGTCGGGAGCAGTACTTC.

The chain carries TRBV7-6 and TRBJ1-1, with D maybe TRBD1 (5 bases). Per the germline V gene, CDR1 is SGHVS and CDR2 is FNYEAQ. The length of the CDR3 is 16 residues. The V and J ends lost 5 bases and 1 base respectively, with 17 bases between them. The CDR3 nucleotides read TGTGCCAGCAGCGGCGGGGTAGGGGATGGGAACACTGAAGCTTTCTTT. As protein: CASSGGVGDGNTEAFF. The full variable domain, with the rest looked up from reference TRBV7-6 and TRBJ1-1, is GAGVSQSPRYKVTKRGQDVALRCDPISGHVSLYWYRQALGQGPEFLTYFNYEAQQDKSGLPNDRFSAERPEGSISTLTIQRTEQRDSAMYRCASSGGVGDGNTEAFFGQGTRLTVV.

The CDR3 region is CASRVTGGANTEAFF. The CDR3 DNA follows: TGCGCCAGCAGGGTGACAGGGGGGGCCAACACTGAAGCTTTCTTT. V usage is TRBV5-1 and J usage is TRBJ1-1, with TRBD1 matching over 9 bases. CDR1 and CDR2 (germline): SGHRS, YFSETQ. The CDR3 consists of 15 residues. Trimming at V came to 5 bases and at J to 2 bases, leaving 7 bases not matched to a gene.

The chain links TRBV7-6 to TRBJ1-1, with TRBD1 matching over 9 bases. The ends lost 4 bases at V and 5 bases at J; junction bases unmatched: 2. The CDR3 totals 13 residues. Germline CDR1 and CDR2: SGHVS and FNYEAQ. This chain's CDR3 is CASSWGQGTEAFF. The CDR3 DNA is TGTGCCAGCAGCTGGGGACAGGGAACTGAAGCTTTCTTT. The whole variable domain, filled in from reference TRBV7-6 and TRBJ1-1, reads GAGVSQSPRYKVTKRGQDVALRCDPISGHVSLYWYRQALGQGPEFLTYFNYEAQQDKSGLPNDRFSAERPEGSISTLTIQRTEQRDSAMYRCASSWGQGTEAFFGQGTRLTVV.

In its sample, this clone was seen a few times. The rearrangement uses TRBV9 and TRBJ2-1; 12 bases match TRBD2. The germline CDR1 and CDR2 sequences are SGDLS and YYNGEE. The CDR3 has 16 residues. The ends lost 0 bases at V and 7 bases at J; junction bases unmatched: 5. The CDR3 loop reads CASSVGNLAGGNEQFF. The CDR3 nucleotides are TGTGCCAGCAGCGTAGGTAACCTAGCGGGAGGGAATGAGCAGTTCTTC. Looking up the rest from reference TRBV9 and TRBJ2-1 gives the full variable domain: DSGVTQTPKHLITATGQRVTLRCSPRSGDLSVYWYQQSLDQGLQFLIQYYNGEERAKGNILERFSAQQFPDLHSELNLSSLELGDSALYFCASSVGNLAGGNEQFFGPGTRLTVL.

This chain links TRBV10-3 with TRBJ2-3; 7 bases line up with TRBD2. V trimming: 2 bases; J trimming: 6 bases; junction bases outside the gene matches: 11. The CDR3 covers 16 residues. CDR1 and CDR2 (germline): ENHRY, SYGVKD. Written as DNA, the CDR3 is TGTGCCATCAGTGAGCCCCTCGGGGCGGGAGATGATACGCAGTATTTT. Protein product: CAISEPLGAGDDTQYF.

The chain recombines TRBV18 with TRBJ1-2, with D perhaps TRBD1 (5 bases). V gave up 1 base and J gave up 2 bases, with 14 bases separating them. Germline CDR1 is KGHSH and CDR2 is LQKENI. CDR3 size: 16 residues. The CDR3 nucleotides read TGTGCCAGCTCACCACAGCGGGACGGGGACAACTATGGCTACACCTTC. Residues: CASSPQRDGDNYGYTF.

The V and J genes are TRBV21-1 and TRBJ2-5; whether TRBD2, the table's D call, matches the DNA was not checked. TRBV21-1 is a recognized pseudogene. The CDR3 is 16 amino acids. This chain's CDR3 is CASSRLAGDGQETQYF. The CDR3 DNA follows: TGTGCCAGCAGCAGGTTAGCGGGAGATGGCCAAGAGACCCAGTACTTC.

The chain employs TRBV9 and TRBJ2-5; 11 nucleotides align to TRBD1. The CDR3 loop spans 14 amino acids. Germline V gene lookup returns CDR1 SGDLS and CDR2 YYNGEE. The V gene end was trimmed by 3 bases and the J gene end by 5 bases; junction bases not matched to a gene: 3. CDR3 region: CASSADRGLETQYF. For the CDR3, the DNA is TGTGCCAGCAGCGCGGACAGGGGGCTGGAGACCCAGTACTTC.

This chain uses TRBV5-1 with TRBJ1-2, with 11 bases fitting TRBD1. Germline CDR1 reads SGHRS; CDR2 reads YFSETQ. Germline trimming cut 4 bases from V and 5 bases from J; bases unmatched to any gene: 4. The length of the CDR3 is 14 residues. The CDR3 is CASSTGQGAYGYTF. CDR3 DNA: TGCGCCAGCAGCACCGGACAGGGGGCGTATGGCTACACCTTC.

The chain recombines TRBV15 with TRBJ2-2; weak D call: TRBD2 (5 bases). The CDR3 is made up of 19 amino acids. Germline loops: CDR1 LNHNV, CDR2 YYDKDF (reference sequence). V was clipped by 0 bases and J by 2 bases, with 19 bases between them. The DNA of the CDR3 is TGTGCCACCAGCAGAGATCCCCTTGCAGCGGACCTTAACACCGGGGAGCTGTTTTTT. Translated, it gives CATSRDPLAADLNTGELFF.

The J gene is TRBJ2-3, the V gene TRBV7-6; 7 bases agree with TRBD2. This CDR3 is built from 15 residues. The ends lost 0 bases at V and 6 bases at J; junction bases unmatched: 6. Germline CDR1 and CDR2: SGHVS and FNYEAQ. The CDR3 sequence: CASSLAGGPPDTQYF. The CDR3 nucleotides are TGTGCCAGCAGCTTAGCGGGAGGGCCGCCGGATACGCAGTATTTT. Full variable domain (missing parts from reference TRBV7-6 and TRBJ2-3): GAGVSQSPRYKVTKRGQDVALRCDPISGHVSLYWYRQALGQGPEFLTYFNYEAQQDKSGLPNDRFSAERPEGSISTLTIQRTEQRDSAMYRCASSLAGGPPDTQYFGPGTRLTVL.

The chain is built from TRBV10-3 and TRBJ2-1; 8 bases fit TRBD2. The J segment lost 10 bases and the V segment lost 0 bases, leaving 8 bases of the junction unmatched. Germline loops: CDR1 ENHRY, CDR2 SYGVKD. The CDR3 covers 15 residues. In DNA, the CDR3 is TGTGCCATCAGTGAGTCGAGCGGGAGAGGTAAGGAGCAGTTCTTC. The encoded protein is CAISESSGRGKEQFF.

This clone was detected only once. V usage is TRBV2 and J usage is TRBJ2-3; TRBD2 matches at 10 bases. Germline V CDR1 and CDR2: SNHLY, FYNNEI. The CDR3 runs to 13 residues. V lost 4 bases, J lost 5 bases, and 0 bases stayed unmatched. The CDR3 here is CASSGLAGDTQYF. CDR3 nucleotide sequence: TGTGCCAGCAGTGGACTAGCGGGAGATACGCAGTATTTT.

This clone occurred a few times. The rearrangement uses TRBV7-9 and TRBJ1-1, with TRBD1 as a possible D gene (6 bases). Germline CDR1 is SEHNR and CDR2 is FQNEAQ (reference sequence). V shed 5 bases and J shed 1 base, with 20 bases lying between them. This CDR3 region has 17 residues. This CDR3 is CASSPHLTGRGNTEAFF. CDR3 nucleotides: TGTGCCAGCAGCCCCCACTTGACAGGAAGGGGGAACACTGAAGCTTTCTTT.

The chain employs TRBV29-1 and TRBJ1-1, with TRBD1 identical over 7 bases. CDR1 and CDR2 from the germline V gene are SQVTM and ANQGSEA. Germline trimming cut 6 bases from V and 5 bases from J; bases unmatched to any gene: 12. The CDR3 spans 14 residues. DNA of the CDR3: TGCAGCGTAGAAACAGGGGAAGGATATACTGAAGCTTTCTTT. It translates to CSVETGEGYTEAFF.

The CDR3 DNA reads as TGCGCCAGCAGCGTTAATTACGAGCAGTACTTC. Its translation: CASSVNYEQYF. The chain couples TRBV5-1 to TRBJ2-7; D is unresolved. This CDR3 is built from 11 residues. The V gene's germline CDR1 is SGHRS and CDR2 YFSETQ. V was pared by 4 bases and J by 4 bases, with 6 bases between.